The next 10 T cell receptor beta chains were all read from a single sample in a study of chemoradiotherapy in HPV16-positive cancers. Produced via immunoSEQ multiplex PCR; TCRdb's table is partial and in-frame only. The sample includes 300 to 350 clones, about 91% of them seen just once. The sequencing here drew on tumor tissue, taken from a patient who underwent chemoradiotherapy. These receptor sequences come from a human donor with HPV-associated anogenital cancer.

The chain is built from TRBV7-3 and TRBJ2-2; D perhaps matches TRBD2 (6 bases). Germline CDR1 is SGHTA and CDR2 is FQGTGA. Trimming took off 6 bases at V and 4 bases at J, with 12 bases between the two ends. This CDR3 is built from 14 residues. This chain's CDR3 is CASRSGVGTGELFF. CDR3 in DNA: TGTGCCAGCAGGTCGGGGGTAGGCACCGGGGAGCTGTTTTTT.

With respect to this clone: Other DNA variants within this sample encode the same CDR3. This rearrangement joins TRBV10-1 to TRBJ1-6; 9 nucleotides match TRBD1. The germline V gene encodes CDR1 WNHNN and CDR2 SYGVQD (reference sequence). This CDR3 has 18 amino acids. V trimming: 8 bases; J trimming: 3 bases; junction bases outside the gene matches: 14. Here the CDR3 reads CASLQRQGVLFYNSPLHF. The CDR3 bases are TGCGCCAGCCTCCAGAGACAGGGGGTCTTATTCTATAATTCACCCCTCCACTTT.

The V call is TRBV5-6, the J call TRBJ2-3, with D unclear. V lost 4 bases and J 2 bases, leaving 2 bases between the germline ends. The germline V gene has CDR1 SGHDT and CDR2 YYEEEE. The CDR3 runs to 11 residues. The CDR3 sequence is CASSNTDTQYF. The CDR3 nucleotides read TGTGCCAGCAGCAACACAGATACGCAGTATTTT. The whole variable domain, remainder taken from reference TRBV5-6 and TRBJ2-3, is DAGVTQSPTHLIKTRGQQVTLRCSPKSGHDTVSWYQQALGQGPQFIFQYYEEEERQRGNFPDRFSGHQFPNYSSELNVNALLLGDSALYLCASSNTDTQYFGPGTRLTVL.

The rearrangement joins TRBV2 to TRBJ2-2; weak D call: TRBD2 (6 bases). The V end was cut by 3 bases, the J end by 4 bases, with 15 bases between. The CDR3 totals 16 residues. Germline-derived CDR1 and CDR2 are SNHLY and FYNNEI. CDR3 in amino acids: CASSDSGRVSTGELFF. The CDR3, as DNA: TGTGCCAGCAGTGACTCCGGGAGAGTGAGCACCGGGGAGCTGTTTTTT.

The gene calls are TRBV6-4 and TRBJ2-3; either TRBD1 or TRBD2 may supply D (5 bases each). Trimming took off 0 bases at V and 2 bases at J, with 9 bases between the two ends. Germline loops: CDR1 MRHNA, CDR2 SNTAGT. CDR3 length equals 15 residues. This CDR3 is CASSDSTGPTDTQYF. CDR3 DNA: TGTGCCAGCAGTGACTCTACGGGACCCACAGATACGCAGTATTTT.

This clone turned up a few times. The chain couples TRBV4-3 to TRBJ2-6; possibly TRBD2 for D (6 bases). This CDR3 is 16 amino acids long. CDR1 is LGHNA and CDR2 is YSLEER in the germline V gene. V was pared by 4 bases and J by 3 bases, with 13 bases between. The CDR3 DNA reads TGCGCCAGCAGCCCAGTGGAGGGAGTTGGGGCCAACGTCCTGACTTTC. Amino acids: CASSPVEGVGANVLTF.

The chain recombines TRBV7-9 with TRBJ2-1, with D maybe TRBD2 (5 bases). Trimming cost V 4 bases and J 7 bases, with 17 bases left between them. This CDR3 has 15 residues. Germline CDR1 reads SEHNR; CDR2 reads FQNEAQ (reference sequence). Here the CDR3 DNA reads TGTGCCAGCAGCTCAACGCGGGCCTATGGGAATGAGCAGTTCTTC. This gives the protein CASSSTRAYGNEQFF.

This clone is hyperexpanded (1% or more) by share. J is TRBJ1-1 and V is TRBV27; D is uncertain. Germline V gene sequence: CDR1 MNHEY, CDR2 SMNVEV (reference sequence). The CDR3 extends over 11 amino acids. Trimming cost V 10 bases and J 1 base, with 7 bases left between them. The CDR3 coding sequence is TGTGCCACCATCGGGAACACTGAAGCTTTCTTT. Translated, it gives CATIGNTEAFF.

This rearrangement joins TRBV6-5 to TRBJ2-3; 8 nucleotides align to TRBD2. V lost 2 bases and J lost 3; bases outside the gene matches: 4. The CDR3 loop spans 15 amino acids. Germline assignment: CDR1 MNHEY and CDR2 SVGAGI. The CDR3 here is CASSYGSGSTDTQYF. The CDR3 nucleotides are TGTGCCAGCAGTTACGGAAGCGGGAGTACAGATACGCAGTATTTT.

This clone has more than one count but fewer than ten. The V gene is TRBV28, the J gene TRBJ1-2; possibly TRBD1 for D (5 bases). Trimming removed 8 bases at V and 6 bases at J, with 22 bases between. Germline V gives CDR1 MDHEN, CDR2 SYDVKM. This CDR3 comprises 15 residues. The CDR3 DNA follows: TGTGCCAGCGTCGGCGGAGGAAGATCGGGGGATGGCTACACCTTC. The encoded protein is CASVGGGRSGDGYTF.